This T cell receptor beta chain was profiled in a study of blood T cell repertoires in COVID-19. Across the study: T cells, B-cell-depleted T cells, or PBMCs supplied cDNA or gDNA.

Original processing methods: Reference gene primer amplification gave nucleated cell count estimates. Assay: immunoSEQ multiplex PCR; the TCRdb copy retains only in-frame clones and omits some. V, J and clone size were drawn from that table, and D and trimming were deduced from the DNA. The repertoire consists of tens of thousands of clones, with around 83% occurring once and the leading ten covering more than 3.5%. The clonotype comes from a man aged 50 to 59 with acute or convalescent COVID-19. Sequenced sample: peripheral blood.

Here the CDR3 DNA reads TGTGCCACCAGTGGGGGTTTTAGAGGGCCGCGACTAGCGGGAAGAGTCTCCTACAATGAGCAGTTCTTC. Its translation: CATSGGFRGPRLAGRVSYNEQFF. The genes are TRBV24-1 and TRBJ2-1; 11 nucleotides match TRBD2. The CDR3 extends over 23 amino acids. With V trimmed by 5 bases and J by 0 bases, 23 bases remained unmatched. CDR1 is KGHDR and CDR2 is SFDVKD in the germline V gene.